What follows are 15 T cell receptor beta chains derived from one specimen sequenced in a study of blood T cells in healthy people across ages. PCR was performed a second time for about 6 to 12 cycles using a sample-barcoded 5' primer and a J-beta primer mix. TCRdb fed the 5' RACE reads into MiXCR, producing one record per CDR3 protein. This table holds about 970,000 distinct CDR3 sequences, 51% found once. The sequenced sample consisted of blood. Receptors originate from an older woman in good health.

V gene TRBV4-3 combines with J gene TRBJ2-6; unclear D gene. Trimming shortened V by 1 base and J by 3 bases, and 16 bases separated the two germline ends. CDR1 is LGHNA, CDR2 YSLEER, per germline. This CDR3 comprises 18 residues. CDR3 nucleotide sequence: TGCGCCAGCAGCCAAGGGATACGCCTAGGCTATGGGGCCAACGTCCTGACTTTC. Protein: CASSQGIRLGYGANVLTF.

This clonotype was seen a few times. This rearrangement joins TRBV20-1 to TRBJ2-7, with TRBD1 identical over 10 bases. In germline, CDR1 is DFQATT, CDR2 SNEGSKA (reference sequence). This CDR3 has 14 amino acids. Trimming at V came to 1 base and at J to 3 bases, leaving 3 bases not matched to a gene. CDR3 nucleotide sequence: TGCAGTGCTAGAGGGACAGGGGGGAACTACGAGCAGTACTTC. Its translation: CSARGTGGNYEQYF.

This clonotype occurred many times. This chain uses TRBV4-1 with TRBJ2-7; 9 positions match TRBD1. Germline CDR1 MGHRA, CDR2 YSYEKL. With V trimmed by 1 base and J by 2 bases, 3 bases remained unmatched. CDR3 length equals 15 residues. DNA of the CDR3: TGCGCCAGCAGCCAAGGGGGGACAGGGACCTACGAGCAGTACTTC. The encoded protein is CASSQGGTGTYEQYF.

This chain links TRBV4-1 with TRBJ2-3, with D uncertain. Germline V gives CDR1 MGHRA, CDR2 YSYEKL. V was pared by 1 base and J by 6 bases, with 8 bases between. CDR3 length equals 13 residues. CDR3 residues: CASSQVQADTQYF. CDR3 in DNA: TGCGCCAGCAGCCAAGTTCAGGCGGATACGCAGTATTTT.

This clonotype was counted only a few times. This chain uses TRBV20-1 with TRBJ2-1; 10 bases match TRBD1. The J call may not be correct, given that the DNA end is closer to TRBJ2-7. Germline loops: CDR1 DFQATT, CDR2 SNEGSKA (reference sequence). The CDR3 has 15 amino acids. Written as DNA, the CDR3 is TGCAGTGCTACCCCTGGACAGGGGGGGATCTACGAGCAGTACTTC. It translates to CSATPGQGGIYEQYF.

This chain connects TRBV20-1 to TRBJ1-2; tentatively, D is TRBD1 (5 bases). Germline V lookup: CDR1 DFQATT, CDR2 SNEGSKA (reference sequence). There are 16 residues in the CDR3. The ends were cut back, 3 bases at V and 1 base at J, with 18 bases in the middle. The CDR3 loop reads CSASRPREWSNYGYTF. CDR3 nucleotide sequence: TGCAGTGCTAGTCGGCCCAGGGAGTGGAGTAACTATGGCTACACCTTC.

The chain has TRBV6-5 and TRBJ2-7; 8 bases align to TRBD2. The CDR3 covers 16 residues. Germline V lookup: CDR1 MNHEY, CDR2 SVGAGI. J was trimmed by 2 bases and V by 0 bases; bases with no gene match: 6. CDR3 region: CASSYSNGGGTYEQYF. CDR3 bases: TGTGCCAGCAGTTACTCGAACGGGGGGGGAACCTACGAGCAGTACTTC.

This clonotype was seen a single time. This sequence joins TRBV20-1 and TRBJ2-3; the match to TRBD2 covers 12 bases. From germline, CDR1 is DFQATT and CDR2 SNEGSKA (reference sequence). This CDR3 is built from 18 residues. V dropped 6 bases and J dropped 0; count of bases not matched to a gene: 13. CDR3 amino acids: CSAAHASGTSGSTDTQYF. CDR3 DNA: TGCAGTGCCGCACATGCCTCAGGGACTAGCGGGAGCACAGATACGCAGTATTTT.

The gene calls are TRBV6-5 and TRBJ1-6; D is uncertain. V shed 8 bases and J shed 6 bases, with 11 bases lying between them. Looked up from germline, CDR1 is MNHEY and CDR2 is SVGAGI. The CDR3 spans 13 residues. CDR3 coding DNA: TGTGCCAGCCGTATCCAGTCTAATTCACCCCTCCACTTT. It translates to CASRIQSNSPLHF.

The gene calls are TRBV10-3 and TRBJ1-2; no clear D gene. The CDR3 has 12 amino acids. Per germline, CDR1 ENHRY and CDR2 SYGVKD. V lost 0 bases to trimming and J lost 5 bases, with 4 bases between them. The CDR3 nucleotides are TGTGCCATCAGTGAGTCGCAGTATGGCTACACCTTC. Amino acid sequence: CAISESQYGYTF.

CDR3 in DNA: TGTGCCAGCAGTTACGGCAGAGCAACTAATGAAAAACTGTTTTTT. Its translation is CASSYGRATNEKLFF. The chain is built from TRBV6-2 or TRBV6-3 and TRBJ1-4; D not resolved. From germline, CDR1 is MNHEY and CDR2 SVGEGT. The CDR3 runs to 15 residues. The germline V and J ends were trimmed by 2 bases and 0 bases, with 7 bases remaining between them.

Written as DNA, the CDR3 is TGTGCCAGCAGTCGACACGGGACAGGGACCGGGAATGAGCAGTTCTTC. Its protein is CASSRHGTGTGNEQFF. The gene calls are TRBV6-5 and TRBJ2-1; 9 bases fit TRBD1. The CDR3 sequence is 16 residues long. In germline, CDR1 is MNHEY, CDR2 SVGAGI. V shed 5 bases, J shed 7 bases, and the junction held 12 bases outside the gene matches.

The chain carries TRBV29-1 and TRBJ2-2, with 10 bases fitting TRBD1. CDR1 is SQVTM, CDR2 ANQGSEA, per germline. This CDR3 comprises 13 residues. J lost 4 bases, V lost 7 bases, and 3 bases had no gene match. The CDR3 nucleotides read TGCAGCGCGGGACAGGGGCGCACCGGGGAGCTGTTTTTT. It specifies CSAGQGRTGELFF.

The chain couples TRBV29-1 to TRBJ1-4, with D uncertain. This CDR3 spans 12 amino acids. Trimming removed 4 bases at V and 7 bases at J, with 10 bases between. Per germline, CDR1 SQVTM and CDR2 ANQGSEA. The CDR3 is CSVGGVGEKLFF. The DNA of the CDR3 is TGCAGCGTTGGAGGCGTCGGTGAAAAACTGTTTTTT.

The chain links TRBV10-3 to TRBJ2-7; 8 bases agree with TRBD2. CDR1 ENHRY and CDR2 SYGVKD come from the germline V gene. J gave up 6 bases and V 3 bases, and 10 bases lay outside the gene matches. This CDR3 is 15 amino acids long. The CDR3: CAISEPAGDLFEQYF. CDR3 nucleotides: TGTGCCATCAGTGAACCAGCGGGAGATCTCTTCGAGCAGTACTTC.